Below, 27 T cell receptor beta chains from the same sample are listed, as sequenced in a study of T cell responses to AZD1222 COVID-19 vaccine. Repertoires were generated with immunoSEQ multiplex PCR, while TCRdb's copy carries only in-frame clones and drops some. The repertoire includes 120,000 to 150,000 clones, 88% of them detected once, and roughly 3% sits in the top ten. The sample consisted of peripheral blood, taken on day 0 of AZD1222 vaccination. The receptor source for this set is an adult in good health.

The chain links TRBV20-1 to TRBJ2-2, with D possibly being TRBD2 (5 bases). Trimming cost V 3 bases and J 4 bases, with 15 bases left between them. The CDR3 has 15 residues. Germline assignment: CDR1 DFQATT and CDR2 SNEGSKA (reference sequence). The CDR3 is CSASSPLDGTGELFF. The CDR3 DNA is TGCAGTGCTAGTTCCCCACTAGATGGCACCGGGGAGCTGTTTTTT.

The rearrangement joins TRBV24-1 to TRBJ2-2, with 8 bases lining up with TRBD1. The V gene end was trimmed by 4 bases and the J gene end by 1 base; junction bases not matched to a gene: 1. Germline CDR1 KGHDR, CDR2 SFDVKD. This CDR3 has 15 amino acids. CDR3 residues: CATSEGTGNTGELFF. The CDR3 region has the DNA TGTGCCACCAGTGAAGGGACAGGGAACACCGGGGAGCTGTTTTTT.

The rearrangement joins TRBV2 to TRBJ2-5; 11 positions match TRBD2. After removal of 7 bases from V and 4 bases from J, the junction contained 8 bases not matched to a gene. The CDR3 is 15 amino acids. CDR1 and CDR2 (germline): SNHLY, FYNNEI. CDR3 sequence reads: CASNRGTSGPETQYF. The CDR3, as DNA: TGTGCCAGCAATCGCGGGACTAGCGGCCCAGAGACCCAGTACTTC. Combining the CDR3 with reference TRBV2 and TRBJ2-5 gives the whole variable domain EPEVTQTPSHQVTQMGQEVILRCVPISNHLYFYWYRQILGQKVEFLVSFYNNEISEKSEIFDDQFSVERPDGSNFTLKIRSTKLEDSAMYFCASNRGTSGPETQYFGPGTRLLVL.

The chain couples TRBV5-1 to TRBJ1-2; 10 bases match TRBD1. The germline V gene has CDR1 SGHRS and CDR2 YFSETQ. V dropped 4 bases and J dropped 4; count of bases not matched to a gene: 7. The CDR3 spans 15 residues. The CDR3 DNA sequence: TGCGCCAGCAGCCCCAGGGGACAGGGGTCCTATGGCTACACCTTC. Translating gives CASSPRGQGSYGYTF. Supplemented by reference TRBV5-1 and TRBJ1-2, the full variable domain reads KAGVTQTPRYLIKTRGQQVTLSCSPISGHRSVSWYQQTPGQGLQFLFEYFSETQRNKGNFPGRFSGRQFSNSRSEMNVSTLELGDSALYLCASSPRGQGSYGYTFGSGTRLTVV.

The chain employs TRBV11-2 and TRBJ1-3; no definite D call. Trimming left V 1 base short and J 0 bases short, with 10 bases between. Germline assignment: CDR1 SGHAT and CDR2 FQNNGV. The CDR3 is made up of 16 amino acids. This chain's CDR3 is CASSLVPPLSGNTIYF. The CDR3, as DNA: TGTGCCAGCAGCTTAGTCCCCCCGCTCTCTGGAAACACCATATATTTT.

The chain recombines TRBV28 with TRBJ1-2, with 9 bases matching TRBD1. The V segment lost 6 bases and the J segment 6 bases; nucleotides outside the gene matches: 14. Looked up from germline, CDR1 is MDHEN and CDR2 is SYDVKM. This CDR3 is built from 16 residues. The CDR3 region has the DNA TGTGCCAGCAGGTATATCTGGGGGACAGGGAAAAATGGCTACACCTTC. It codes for CASRYIWGTGKNGYTF.

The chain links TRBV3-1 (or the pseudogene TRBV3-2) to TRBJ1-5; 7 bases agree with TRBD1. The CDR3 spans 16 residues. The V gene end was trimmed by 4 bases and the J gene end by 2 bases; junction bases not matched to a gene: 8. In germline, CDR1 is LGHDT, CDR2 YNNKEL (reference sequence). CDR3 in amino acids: CASSPQGVGGNQPQHF. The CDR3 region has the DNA TGTGCCAGCAGCCCGCAGGGGGTCGGAGGCAATCAGCCCCAGCATTTT.

The chain's CDR3 is CASSVGISGGDTQYF. The CDR3 DNA is TGTGCCAGCAGCGTAGGAATTAGCGGGGGAGATACGCAGTATTTT. The chain couples TRBV9 to TRBJ2-3, with 9 nucleotides matching TRBD2. The junction had 4 bases not matched to a gene; V was cut back by 0 bases and J by 5 bases. CDR1 is SGDLS and CDR2 is YYNGEE in the germline V gene. The CDR3 length is 15 residues.

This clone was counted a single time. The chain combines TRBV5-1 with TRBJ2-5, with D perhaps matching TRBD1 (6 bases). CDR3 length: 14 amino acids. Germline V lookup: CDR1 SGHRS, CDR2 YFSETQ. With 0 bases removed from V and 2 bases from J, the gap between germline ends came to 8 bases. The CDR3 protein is CASSLVDRQETQYF. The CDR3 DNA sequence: TGCGCCAGCAGCTTGGTGGACAGACAAGAGACCCAGTACTTC.

CDR3 residues: CAWSVRLAGVYEQYF. CDR3 coding DNA: TGTGCCTGGAGTGTGAGACTAGCGGGAGTATACGAGCAGTACTTC. The rearrangement joins TRBV30 to TRBJ2-7; 12 bases fit TRBD2. V lost 0 bases, J lost 4 bases, and 4 bases stayed unmatched. This CDR3 is 15 amino acids long. The germline V gene encodes CDR1 GTSNPN and CDR2 SVGIG (reference sequence). The variable domain in full, with the rest retrieved from reference TRBV30 and TRBJ2-7, is SQTIHQWPATLVQPVGSPLSLECTVEGTSNPNLYWYRQAAGRGLQLLFYSVGIGQISSEVPQNLSASRPQDRQFILSSKKLLLSDSGFYLCAWSVRLAGVYEQYFGPGTRLTVT.

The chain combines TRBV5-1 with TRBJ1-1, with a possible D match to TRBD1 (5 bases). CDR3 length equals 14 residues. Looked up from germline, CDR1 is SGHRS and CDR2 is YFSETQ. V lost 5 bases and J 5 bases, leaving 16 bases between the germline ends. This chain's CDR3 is CASRQARGLTEAFF. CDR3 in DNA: TGCGCCAGCAGACAGGCGAGGGGTTTGACTGAAGCTTTCTTT.

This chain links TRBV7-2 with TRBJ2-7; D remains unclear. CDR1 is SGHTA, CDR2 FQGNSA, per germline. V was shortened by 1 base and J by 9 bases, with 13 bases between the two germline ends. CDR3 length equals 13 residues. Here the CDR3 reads CASSLEGLSRQYF. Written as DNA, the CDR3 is TGTGCCAGCAGCTTAGAAGGCCTCTCGAGGCAGTACTTC.

This CDR3 reads CASSGNNLAGVTQYF. The CDR3 nucleotides are TGTGCCAGTAGTGGTAATAACCTAGCGGGGGTGACCCAGTACTTC. The chain couples TRBV19 to TRBJ2-5; the match to TRBD2 covers 10 bases. Germline CDR1 reads LNHDA; CDR2 reads SQIVND (reference sequence). The CDR3 sequence is 15 residues long. Germline trimming cut 5 bases from V and 7 bases from J; bases unmatched to any gene: 10.

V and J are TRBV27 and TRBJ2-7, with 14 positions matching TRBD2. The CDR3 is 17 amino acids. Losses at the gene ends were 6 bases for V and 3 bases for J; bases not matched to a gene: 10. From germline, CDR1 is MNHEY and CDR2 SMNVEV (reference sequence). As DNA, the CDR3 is TGTGCCAGCAGGAGACTAGCGGGAGGGCCGGGGCACTACGAGCAGTACTTC. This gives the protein CASRRLAGGPGHYEQYF.

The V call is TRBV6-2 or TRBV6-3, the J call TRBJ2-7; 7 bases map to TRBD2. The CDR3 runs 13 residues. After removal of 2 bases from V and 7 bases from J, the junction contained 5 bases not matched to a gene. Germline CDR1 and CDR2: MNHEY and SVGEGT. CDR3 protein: CASSYQWEGEQYF. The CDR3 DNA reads TGTGCCAGCAGTTACCAATGGGAGGGTGAGCAGTACTTC.

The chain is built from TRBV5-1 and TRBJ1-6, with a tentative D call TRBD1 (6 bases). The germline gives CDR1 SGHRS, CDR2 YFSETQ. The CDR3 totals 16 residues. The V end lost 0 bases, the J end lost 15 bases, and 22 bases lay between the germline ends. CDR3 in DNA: TGCGCCAGCAGCTTGGATCCAGGGGATAATGGGGCTGTCCTCCACTTT. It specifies CASSLDPGDNGAVLHF.

The CDR3 region is CASSLAEVPEQYF. The CDR3 nucleotides are TGTGCCAGCAGCTTAGCGGAAGTACCCGAGCAGTACTTC. The chain combines TRBV7-9 with TRBJ2-7; D gene uncertain. Trimming removed 0 bases at V and 6 bases at J, with 9 bases between. The CDR3 runs to 13 residues. Germline V gives CDR1 SEHNR, CDR2 FQNEAQ (reference sequence).

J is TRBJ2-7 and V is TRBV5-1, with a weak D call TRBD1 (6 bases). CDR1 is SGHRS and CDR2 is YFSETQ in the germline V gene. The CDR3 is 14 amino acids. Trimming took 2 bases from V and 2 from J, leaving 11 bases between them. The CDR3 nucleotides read TGCGCCAGCAGCTTAACAGGGACGGCCTACGAGCAGTACTTC. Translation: CASSLTGTAYEQYF.

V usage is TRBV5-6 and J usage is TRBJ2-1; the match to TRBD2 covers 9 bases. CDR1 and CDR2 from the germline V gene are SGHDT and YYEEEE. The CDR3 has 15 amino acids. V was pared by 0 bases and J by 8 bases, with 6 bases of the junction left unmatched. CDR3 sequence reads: CASSLENSGRYEQFF. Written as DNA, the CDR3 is TGTGCCAGCAGCTTGGAGAATAGCGGGAGATATGAGCAGTTCTTC.

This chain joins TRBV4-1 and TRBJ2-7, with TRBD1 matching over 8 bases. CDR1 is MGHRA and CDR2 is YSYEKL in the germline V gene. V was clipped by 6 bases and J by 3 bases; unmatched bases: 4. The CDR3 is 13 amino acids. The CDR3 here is CASRQTGGYEQYF. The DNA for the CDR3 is TGCGCCAGCAGACAAACAGGGGGCTACGAGCAGTACTTC.

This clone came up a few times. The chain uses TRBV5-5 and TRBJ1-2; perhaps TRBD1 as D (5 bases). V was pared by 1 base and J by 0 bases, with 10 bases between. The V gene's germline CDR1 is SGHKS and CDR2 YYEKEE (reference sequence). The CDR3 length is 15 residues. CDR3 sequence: CASSLSSTANYGYTF. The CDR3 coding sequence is TGTGCCAGCAGCTTGTCCTCGACAGCTAACTATGGCTACACCTTC.

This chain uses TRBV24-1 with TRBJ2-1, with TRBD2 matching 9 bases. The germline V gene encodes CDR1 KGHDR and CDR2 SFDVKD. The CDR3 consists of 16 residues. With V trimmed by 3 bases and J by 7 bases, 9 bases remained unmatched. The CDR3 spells CATSDPTLAGVNEQFF. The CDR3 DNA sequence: TGTGCCACCAGTGATCCAACGTTAGCGGGAGTGAATGAGCAGTTCTTC.

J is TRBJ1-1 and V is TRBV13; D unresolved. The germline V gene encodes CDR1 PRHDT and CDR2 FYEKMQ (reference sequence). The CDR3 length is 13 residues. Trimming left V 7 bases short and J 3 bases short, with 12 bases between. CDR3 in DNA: TGTGCCAGCACCGTAGCGAGCCACACTGAAGCTTTCTTT. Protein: CASTVASHTEAFF.

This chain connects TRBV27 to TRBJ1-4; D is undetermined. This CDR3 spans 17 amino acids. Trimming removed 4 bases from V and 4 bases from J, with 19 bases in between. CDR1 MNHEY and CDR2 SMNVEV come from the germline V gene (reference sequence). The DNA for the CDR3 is TGTGCCAGCAGTTGGACGGGAAAGGATACGTATAATGAAAAACTGTTTTTT. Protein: CASSWTGKDTYNEKLFF.

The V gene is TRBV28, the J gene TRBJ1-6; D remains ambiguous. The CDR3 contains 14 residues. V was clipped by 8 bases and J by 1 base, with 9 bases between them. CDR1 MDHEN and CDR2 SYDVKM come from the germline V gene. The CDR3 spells CASLVGSYNSPLHF. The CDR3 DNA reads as TGTGCCAGCCTCGTTGGGTCCTATAATTCACCCCTCCACTTT.

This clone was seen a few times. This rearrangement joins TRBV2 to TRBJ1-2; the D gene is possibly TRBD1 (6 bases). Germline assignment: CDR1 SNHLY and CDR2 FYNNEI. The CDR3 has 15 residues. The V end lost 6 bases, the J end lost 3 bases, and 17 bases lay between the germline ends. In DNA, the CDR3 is TGTGCCAGCAGGAGTAACTTCCGGGGGCACTATGGCTACACCTTC. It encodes CASRSNFRGHYGYTF.

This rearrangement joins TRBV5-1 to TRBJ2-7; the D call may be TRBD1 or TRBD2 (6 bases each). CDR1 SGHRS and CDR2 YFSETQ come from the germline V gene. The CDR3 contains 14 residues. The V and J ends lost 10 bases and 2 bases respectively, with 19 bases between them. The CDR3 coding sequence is TGCGCCTCCTCTAGGGGGGAACCCGCCTACGAGCAGTACTTC. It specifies CASSRGEPAYEQYF.